The 19 T cell receptor beta chains below were found in one sample sequenced in a study of CD8+ T cells in alopecia areata. As for treatment: oral pan-JAK inhibitor, 5-10 mg twice daily. cDNA reverse transcribed from extracted RNA served as the sequencing template. This table comes from immunoSEQ multiplex PCR, and its TCRdb copy is limited to in-frame clones, with some not included. Altogether 190,000 or so clones are present, roughly 64% being singletons, with the ten largest covering about 5.1%. Material: CD4+ T cells sorted from blood, obtained at week 24, from a patient treated with tofacitinib. The receptors originated from a human donor with alopecia areata.

The chain employs TRBV7-2 and TRBJ2-7, with a tentative D call TRBD1 (6 bases). The V gene lost 1 base and the J gene lost 0 bases, with 13 bases spanning the gap. CDR1 and CDR2 (germline): SGHTA, FQGNSA. The CDR3 loop spans 16 amino acids. CDR3 DNA: TGTGCCAGCAGCTTAGGAACGACAGGTCACTCCTACGAGCAGTACTTC. This codes for CASSLGTTGHSYEQYF.

This clone has more than one count but fewer than ten. The chain recombines TRBV11-2 with TRBJ2-1, with TRBD2 matching over 10 bases. The V gene end was trimmed by 3 bases and the J gene end by 9 bases; junction bases not matched to a gene: 8. There are 15 residues in the CDR3. Germline CDR1 SGHAT, CDR2 FQNNGV. The CDR3 DNA reads TGTGCCAGCAGCTTGACTAGCGGGCTTCTCGGTGAGCAGTTCTTC. This gives the protein CASSLTSGLLGEQFF.

This chain links TRBV29-1 with TRBJ2-3; 11 bases fit TRBD2. V shed 4 bases and J 0 bases; nucleotides not matched to a gene: 3. The CDR3 length is 15 residues. CDR1 SQVTM and CDR2 ANQGSEA come from the germline V gene. The CDR3 sequence is CSVGLAGRSTDTQYF. CDR3 DNA: TGCAGCGTTGGACTAGCGGGGAGGAGCACAGATACGCAGTATTTT.

The chain has TRBV5-1 and TRBJ2-7; TRBD1 matches 11 bases. CDR3 length: 15 amino acids. CDR1 and CDR2 (germline): SGHRS, YFSETQ. The trim removed 0 bases at V and 4 bases at J, leaving 3 bases unmatched. The CDR3 reads CASSLGTGGGYEQYF. CDR3 sequence (DNA): TGCGCCAGCAGCTTGGGGACAGGGGGCGGATACGAGCAGTACTTC.

The gene calls are TRBV14 and TRBJ2-1, with unresolved D. The CDR3 has 13 amino acids. Trimming left V 5 bases short and J 9 bases short, with 14 bases between. Per the germline V gene, CDR1 is SGHDN and CDR2 is FVKESK. This chain's CDR3 is CASSGVLAGEQFF. The CDR3 coding sequence is TGTGCCAGCAGCGGAGTTTTAGCCGGTGAGCAGTTCTTC.

This clone was picked up one time. The chain links TRBV5-4 to TRBJ2-1; 9 bases fit TRBD1. The germline gives CDR1 SGHNT, CDR2 YYREEE (reference sequence). The CDR3 spans 16 residues. The V segment lost 0 bases and the J segment 6 bases; nucleotides outside the gene matches: 7. Written as DNA, the CDR3 is TGTGCCAGCAGCTTGGGGCCGGGACAGGGAGGCAATGAGCAGTTCTTC. It encodes CASSLGPGQGGNEQFF.

The CDR3 sequence is CASSGRQGAGGRQFF. As DNA, the CDR3 is TGTGCCAGCAGCGGGCGACAGGGGGCCGGTGGACGGCAGTTCTTC. The rearrangement joins TRBV11-3 to TRBJ2-1; 10 nucleotides match TRBD1. CDR3 length equals 15 residues. With 5 bases clipped from V and 12 bases from J, the junction kept 13 bases outside the gene matches. CDR1 and CDR2 from the germline V gene are SGHNT and YENEEA.

This sequence joins TRBV5-1 and TRBJ1-1, with a weak D call TRBD1 (6 bases). The V gene lost 4 bases and the J gene lost 1 base, with 8 bases spanning the gap. CDR1 and CDR2 (germline): SGHRS, YFSETQ. This CDR3 has 13 amino acids. In nucleotides, the CDR3 is TGCGCCAGCAGCCAGGACAGGAACACTGAAGCTTTCTTT. Protein product: CASSQDRNTEAFF.

V is TRBV5-6 and J is TRBJ1-5; D unresolved. The germline CDR1 and CDR2 sequences are SGHDT and YYEEEE. The germline V and J ends were trimmed by 0 bases and 4 bases, with 8 bases remaining between them. The CDR3 loop spans 14 amino acids. The CDR3 protein is CASSLVGSNQPQHF. The CDR3 DNA sequence: TGTGCCAGCAGCTTGGTGGGCAGTAATCAGCCCCAGCATTTT.

This chain joins TRBV7-3 and TRBJ2-1; TRBD2 matches at 8 bases. This CDR3 is built from 16 residues. CDR1 and CDR2 (germline): SGHTA, FQGTGA. V gave up 5 bases and J gave up 0 bases; unmatched junction bases: 6. The CDR3 loop is CASSPVAGRSYNEQFF. Written as DNA, the CDR3 is TGTGCCAGCAGCCCCGTAGCGGGACGCTCCTACAATGAGCAGTTCTTC.

The V gene is TRBV29-1, the J gene TRBJ1-2; D is unresolved. CDR1 and CDR2 from the germline V gene are SQVTM and ANQGSEA. Trimming left V 4 bases short and J 4 bases short, with 10 bases between. The CDR3 length is 12 residues. The CDR3 bases are TGCAGCGTTGGGCCGGTCGGCTATGGCTACACCTTC. Its translation: CSVGPVGYGYTF.

This rearrangement joins TRBV29-1 to TRBJ2-5; 7 bases are shared with TRBD1. Germline V gives CDR1 SQVTM, CDR2 ANQGSEA. The CDR3 contains 13 residues. V gave up 2 bases and J gave up 5 bases; unmatched junction bases: 5. This CDR3 is CSVESGRGETQYF. The CDR3 nucleotides read TGCAGCGTTGAATCCGGCAGGGGGGAGACCCAGTACTTC.

This clone was found once. The CDR3 nucleotides read TGTGCCAGCAGTGATCAGACAGCATTAAATCAGCCCCAGCATTTT. This sequence encodes CASSDQTALNQPQHF. The chain employs TRBV2 and TRBJ1-5; tentative D call: TRBD1 (5 bases). V was cut by 3 bases and J by 4 bases, with 13 bases left in between. In germline, CDR1 is SNHLY, CDR2 FYNNEI. CDR3 size: 15 residues.

The chain uses TRBV9 and TRBJ2-1, with 8 bases aligning to TRBD2. Germline CDR1 SGDLS, CDR2 YYNGEE. CDR3 length: 16 residues. J lost 4 bases, V lost 0 bases, and 6 bases had no gene match. CDR3 sequence: CASSVVPSGGYNEQFF. The CDR3 DNA follows: TGTGCCAGCAGCGTAGTCCCGAGCGGGGGTTACAATGAGCAGTTCTTC.

This clone was seen once. This rearrangement joins TRBV27 to TRBJ1-4; 8 nucleotides match TRBD1. This CDR3 contains 15 residues. Losses at the gene ends were 6 bases for V and 3 bases for J; bases not matched to a gene: 6. Germline V gene lookup returns CDR1 MNHEY and CDR2 SMNVEV (reference sequence). CDR3 DNA sequence: TGTGCCAGCAGCCTCAGGGGGCAGTCTAATGAAAAACTGTTTTTT. Translating it yields CASSLRGQSNEKLFF.

The table lists this clone with a few counts. The rearrangement joins TRBV10-3 to TRBJ2-5; 13 nucleotides align to TRBD2. The CDR3 covers 16 residues. Germline V gene lookup returns CDR1 ENHRY and CDR2 SYGVKD. V lost 2 bases, J lost 2 bases, and 2 bases stayed unmatched. The CDR3 coding sequence is TGTGCCATCAGTGAGGGACTAGCGGGGGAACAAGAGACCCAGTACTTC. Its translation is CAISEGLAGEQETQYF.

V usage is TRBV9 and J usage is TRBJ1-1, with D possibly being TRBD1 (5 bases). From germline, CDR1 is SGDLS and CDR2 YYNGEE. The V gene lost 0 bases and the J gene lost 0 bases, with 6 bases spanning the gap. There are 14 residues in the CDR3. The chain's CDR3 is CASSVVRVNTEAFF. The DNA for the CDR3 is TGTGCCAGCAGCGTAGTCAGGGTGAACACTGAAGCTTTCTTT.

This rearrangement joins TRBV5-1 to TRBJ2-1; no definite D call. The CDR3 has 13 amino acids. CDR1 and CDR2 (germline): SGHRS, YFSETQ. V was pared by 1 base and J by 8 bases, with 10 bases between. The CDR3 protein is CASSLSQRDEQFF. The CDR3 DNA is TGCGCCAGCAGCTTGTCCCAAAGGGATGAGCAGTTCTTC.

There are a few counts of this clone. The CDR3: CASDSAYSTDTQYF. The CDR3 DNA follows: TGTGCCAGTGACAGCGCTTATTCCACAGATACGCAGTATTTT. The J gene is TRBJ2-3, the V gene TRBV19; maybe TRBD1 (5 bases). The CDR3 consists of 14 residues. Germline V gene data show CDR1 as LNHDA and CDR2 as SQIVND (reference sequence). With 8 bases removed from V and 2 bases from J, the gap between germline ends came to 14 bases.